The clone carrying this TCR beta chain was detected only once. The target antigen is unknown. Germline V gives CDR1 MNHEY, CDR2 SMNVEV (reference sequence). V shed 5 bases and J shed 7 bases, with 26 bases lying between them. This CDR3 has 18 residues. Naive CD8 cells, CD45RO-negative and positively selected for CCR7, excluded terminally differentiated effector memory CD45RA+ cells. The table came from immunoSEQ multiplex PCR; TCRdb's copy has only in-frame clones and leaves some out. The table has roughly 2.1 million clones, approximately 94% seen once; the top ten hold 1.5% to 2%. The data originate from a study of shared clonotypes between healthy human individuals. For the study at large: Per donor, three plates held CD4 naive cells, three held CD4 memory, two held CD8 naive and one held CD8 memory.

Study-wide points: Generation probabilities of non-shared clonotypes were lower (relative to those shared by all four donors).

This receptor was obtained from a man younger than 35 in good health. Some clones in this sample may be carry-over from other donors' samples. The sequenced sample consisted of naive CD8+ T cells from PBMCs. The chain has TRBV27 and TRBJ2-2; a possible D gene is TRBD2 (6 bases). As DNA, the CDR3 is TGTGCCAGCAGTACCCGTAATAGCTTCCCGGGAGTTCGCGGGGAGCTGTTTTTT. Its protein is CASSTRNSFPGVRGELFF.